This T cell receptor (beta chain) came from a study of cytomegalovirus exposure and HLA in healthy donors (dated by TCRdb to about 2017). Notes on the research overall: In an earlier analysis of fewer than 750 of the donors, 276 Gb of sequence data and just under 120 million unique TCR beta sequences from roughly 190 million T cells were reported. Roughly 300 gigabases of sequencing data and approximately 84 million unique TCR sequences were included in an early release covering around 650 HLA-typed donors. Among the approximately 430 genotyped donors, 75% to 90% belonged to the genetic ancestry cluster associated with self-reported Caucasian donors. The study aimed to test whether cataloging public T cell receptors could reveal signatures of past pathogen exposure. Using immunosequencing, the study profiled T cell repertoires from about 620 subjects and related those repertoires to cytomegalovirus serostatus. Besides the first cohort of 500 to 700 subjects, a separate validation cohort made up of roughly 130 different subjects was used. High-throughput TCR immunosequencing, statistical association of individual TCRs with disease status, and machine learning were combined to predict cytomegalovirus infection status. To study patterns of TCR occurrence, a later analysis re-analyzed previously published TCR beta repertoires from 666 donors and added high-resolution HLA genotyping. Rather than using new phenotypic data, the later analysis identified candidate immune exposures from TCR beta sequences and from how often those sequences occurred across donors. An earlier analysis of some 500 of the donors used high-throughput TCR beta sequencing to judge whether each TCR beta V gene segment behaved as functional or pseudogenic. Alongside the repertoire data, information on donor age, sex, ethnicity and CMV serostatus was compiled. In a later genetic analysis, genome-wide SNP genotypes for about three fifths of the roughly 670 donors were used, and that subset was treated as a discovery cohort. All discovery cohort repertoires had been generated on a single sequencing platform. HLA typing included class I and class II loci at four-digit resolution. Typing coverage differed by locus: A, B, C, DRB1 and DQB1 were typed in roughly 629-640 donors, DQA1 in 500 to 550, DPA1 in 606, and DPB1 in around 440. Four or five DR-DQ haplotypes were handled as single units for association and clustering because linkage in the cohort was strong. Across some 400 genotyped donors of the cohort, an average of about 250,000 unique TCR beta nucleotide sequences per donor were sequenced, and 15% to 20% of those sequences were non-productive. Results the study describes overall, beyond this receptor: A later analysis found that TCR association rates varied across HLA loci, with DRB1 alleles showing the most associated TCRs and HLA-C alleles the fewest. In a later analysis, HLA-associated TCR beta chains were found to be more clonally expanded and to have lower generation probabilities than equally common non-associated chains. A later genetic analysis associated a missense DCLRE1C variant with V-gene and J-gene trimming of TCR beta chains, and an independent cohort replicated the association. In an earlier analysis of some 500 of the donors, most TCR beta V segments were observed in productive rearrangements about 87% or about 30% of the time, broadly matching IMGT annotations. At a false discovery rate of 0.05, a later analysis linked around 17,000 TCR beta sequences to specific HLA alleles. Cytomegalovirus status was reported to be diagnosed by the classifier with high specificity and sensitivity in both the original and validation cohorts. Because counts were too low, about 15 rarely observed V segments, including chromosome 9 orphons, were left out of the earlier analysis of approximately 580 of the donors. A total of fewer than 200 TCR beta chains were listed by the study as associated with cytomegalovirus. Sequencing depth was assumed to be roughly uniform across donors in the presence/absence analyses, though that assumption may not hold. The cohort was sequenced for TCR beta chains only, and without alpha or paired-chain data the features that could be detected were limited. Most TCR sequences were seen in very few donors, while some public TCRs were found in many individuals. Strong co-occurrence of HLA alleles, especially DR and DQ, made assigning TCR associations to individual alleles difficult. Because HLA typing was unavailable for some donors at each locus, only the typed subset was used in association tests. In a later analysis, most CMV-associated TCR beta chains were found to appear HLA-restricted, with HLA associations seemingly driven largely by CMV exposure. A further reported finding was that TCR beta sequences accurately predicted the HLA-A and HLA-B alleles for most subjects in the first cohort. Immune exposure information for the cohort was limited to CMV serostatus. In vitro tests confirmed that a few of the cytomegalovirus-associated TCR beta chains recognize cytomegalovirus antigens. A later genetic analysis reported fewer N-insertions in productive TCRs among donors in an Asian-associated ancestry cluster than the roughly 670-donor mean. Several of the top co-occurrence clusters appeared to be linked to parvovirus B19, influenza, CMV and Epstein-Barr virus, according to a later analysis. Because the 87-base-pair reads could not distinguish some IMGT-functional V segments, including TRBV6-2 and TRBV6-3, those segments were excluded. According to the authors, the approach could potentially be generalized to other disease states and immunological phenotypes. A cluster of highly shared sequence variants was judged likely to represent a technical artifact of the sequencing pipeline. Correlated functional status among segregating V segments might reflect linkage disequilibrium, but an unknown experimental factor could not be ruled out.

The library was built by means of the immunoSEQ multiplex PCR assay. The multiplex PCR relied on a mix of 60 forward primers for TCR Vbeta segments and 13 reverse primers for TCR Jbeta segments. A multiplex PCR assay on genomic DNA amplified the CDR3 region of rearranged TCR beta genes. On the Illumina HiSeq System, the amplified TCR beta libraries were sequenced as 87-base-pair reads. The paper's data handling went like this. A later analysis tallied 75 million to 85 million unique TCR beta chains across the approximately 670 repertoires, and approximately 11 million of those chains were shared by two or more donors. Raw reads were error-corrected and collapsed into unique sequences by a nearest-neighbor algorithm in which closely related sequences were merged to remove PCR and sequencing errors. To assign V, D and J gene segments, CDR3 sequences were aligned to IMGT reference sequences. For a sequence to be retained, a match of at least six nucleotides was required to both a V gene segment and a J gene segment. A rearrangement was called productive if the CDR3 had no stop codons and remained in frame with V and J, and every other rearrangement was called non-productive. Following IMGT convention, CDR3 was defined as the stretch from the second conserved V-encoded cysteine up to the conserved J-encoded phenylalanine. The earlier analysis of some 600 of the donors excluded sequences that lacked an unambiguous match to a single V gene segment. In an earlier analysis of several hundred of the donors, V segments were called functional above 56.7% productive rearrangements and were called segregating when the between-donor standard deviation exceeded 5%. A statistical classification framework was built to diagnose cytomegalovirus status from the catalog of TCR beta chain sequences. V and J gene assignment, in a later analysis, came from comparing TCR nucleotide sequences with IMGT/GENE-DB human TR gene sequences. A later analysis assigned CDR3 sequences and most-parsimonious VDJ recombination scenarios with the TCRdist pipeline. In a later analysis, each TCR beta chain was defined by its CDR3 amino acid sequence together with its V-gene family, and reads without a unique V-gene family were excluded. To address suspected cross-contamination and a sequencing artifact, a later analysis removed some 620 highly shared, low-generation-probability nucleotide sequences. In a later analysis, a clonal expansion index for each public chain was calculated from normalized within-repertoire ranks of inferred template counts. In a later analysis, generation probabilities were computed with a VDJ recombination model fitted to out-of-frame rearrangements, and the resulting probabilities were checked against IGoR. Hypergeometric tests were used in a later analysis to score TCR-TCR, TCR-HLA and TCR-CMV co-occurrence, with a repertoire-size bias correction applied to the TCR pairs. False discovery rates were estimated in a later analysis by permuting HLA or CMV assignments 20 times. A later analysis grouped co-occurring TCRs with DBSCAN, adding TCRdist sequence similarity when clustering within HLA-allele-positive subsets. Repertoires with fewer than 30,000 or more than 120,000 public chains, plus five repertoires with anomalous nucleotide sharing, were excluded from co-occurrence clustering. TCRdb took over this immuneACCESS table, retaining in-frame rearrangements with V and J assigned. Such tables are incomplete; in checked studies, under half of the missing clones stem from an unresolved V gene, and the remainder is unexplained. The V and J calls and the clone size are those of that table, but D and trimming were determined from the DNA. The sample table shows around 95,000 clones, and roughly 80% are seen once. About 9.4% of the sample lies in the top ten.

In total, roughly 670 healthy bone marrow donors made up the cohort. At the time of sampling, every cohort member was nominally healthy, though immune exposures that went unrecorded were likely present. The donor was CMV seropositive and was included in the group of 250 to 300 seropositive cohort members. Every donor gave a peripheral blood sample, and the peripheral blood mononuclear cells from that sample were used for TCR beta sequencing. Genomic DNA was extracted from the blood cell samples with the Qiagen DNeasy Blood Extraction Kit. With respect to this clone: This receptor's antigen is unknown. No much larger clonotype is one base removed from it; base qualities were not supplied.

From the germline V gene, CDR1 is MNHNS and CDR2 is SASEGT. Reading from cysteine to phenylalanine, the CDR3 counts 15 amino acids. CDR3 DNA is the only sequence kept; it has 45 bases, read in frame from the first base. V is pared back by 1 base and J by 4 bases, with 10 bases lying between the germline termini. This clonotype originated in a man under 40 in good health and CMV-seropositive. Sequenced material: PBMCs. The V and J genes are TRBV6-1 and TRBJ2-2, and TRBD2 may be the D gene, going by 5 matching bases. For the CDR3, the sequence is CASSEGTGTTGELFF. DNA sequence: TGTGCCAGCAGTGAAGGGACGGGAACCACCGGGGAGCTGTTTTTT.